Listed here is a single T cell receptor (beta chain). The sample originates from a study of blood T cell repertoires in COVID-19. Germline V gene sequence: CDR1 SGHAT, CDR2 FQNNGV. The CDR3 spans 15 residues. V lost 5 bases and J lost 2; bases outside the gene matches: 8. Study processing details: Estimation of nucleated cell counts relied on the amplification of reference gene primers. Only in-frame clones appear in the TCRdb table, and some are missing; sequencing was by immunoSEQ multiplex PCR. That table supplies the V and J calls and clone size; D and trimming were determined from the DNA. The sample consists of 250,000 to 300,000 clones, roughly 79% of them appearing once.

The chain is built from TRBV11-2 and TRBJ2-7; 8 bases are shared with TRBD2. The sample comprised peripheral blood. The sequence was collected from a woman aged 55-69 years with active or convalescent COVID-19. The CDR3 protein is CASSPPAAGAYEQYF. The CDR3 bases are TGTGCCAGCAGCCCCCCGGCAGCGGGGGCCTACGAGCAGTACTTC.